The 28 T cell receptor beta chains below all came from one sample that was sequenced in a study of blood T cell repertoires in COVID-19. Here immunoSEQ multiplex PCR was the method, and the copy in TCRdb shows in-frame clones only, minus some. Here the sample spans under 200,000 clones, 86% being singletons. The sequenced sample was peripheral blood. The receptors here all came from a woman in her sixties or seventies with acute or convalescent COVID-19.

V and J are TRBV15 and TRBJ1-2; TRBD1 might be the D (5 bases). With 3 bases removed from V and 4 bases from J, the gap between germline ends came to 9 bases. This CDR3 has 13 residues. CDR1 LNHNV and CDR2 YYDKDF come from the germline V gene (reference sequence). CDR3: CATSRGTPYGYTF. Written as DNA, the CDR3 is TGTGCCACCAGCAGGGGGACTCCCTATGGCTACACCTTC.

Points on this clone: Other DNA sequences of this sample code for an identical CDR3. The gene calls are TRBV12-5 and TRBJ1-5, with D possibly being TRBD1 (5 bases). The CDR3 is 15 amino acids. Germline V CDR1 and CDR2: LGHNT, FRNRAP. Trimming removed 1 base at V and 3 bases at J, with 10 bases between. CDR3 region: CASGLESGNNQPQHF. DNA of the CDR3: TGTGCTAGTGGTTTGGAATCAGGGAACAATCAGCCCCAGCATTTT.

The genes are TRBV28 and TRBJ2-7; TRBD2 agrees at 13 bases. Germline CDR1 reads MDHEN; CDR2 reads SYDVKM. There are 16 residues in the CDR3. Trimming took 5 bases from V and 2 from J; bases not matched to a gene: 6. In DNA form, the CDR3 reads TGTGCCAGCAGTCAAACTAGCGGGAGGGTAACCTACGAGCAGTACTTC. Its protein product is CASSQTSGRVTYEQYF.

The chain has TRBV25-1 and TRBJ2-3; D call uncertain. The CDR3 spans 14 residues. Germline CDR1 and CDR2: MGHDK and SYGVNS. Trimming removed 3 bases at V and 2 bases at J, with 9 bases between. CDR3 sequence: CASSDPPNTDTQYF. DNA of the CDR3: TGTGCCAGCAGTGACCCCCCCAACACAGATACGCAGTATTTT.

The chain joins TRBV14 to TRBJ1-2; D gene uncertain. CDR1 and CDR2 from the germline V gene are SGHDN and FVKESK. V lost 1 base, J lost 4 bases, and 7 bases lay in between. The CDR3 loop spans 13 amino acids. CDR3 in DNA: TGTGCCAGCAGCCAAGGACTCAGCTATGGCTACACCTTC. Translating it yields CASSQGLSYGYTF.

The V call is TRBV7-9, the J call TRBJ1-6, with 7 bases matching TRBD1. The germline V gene has CDR1 SEHNR and CDR2 FQNEAQ (reference sequence). The CDR3 runs to 16 residues. The V and J ends lost 5 bases and 0 bases, in that order; junction bases with no gene match: 4. This CDR3 is CASSLDRSSYNSPLHF. CDR3 nucleotides: TGTGCCAGCAGCCTGGACAGGTCCTCCTATAATTCACCCCTCCACTTT.

This clone was recorded only once. The CDR3: CASSWWGTGRTYEQYF. CDR3 sequence (DNA): TGTGCCAGCAGCTGGTGGGGGACAGGGAGAACCTACGAGCAGTACTTC. The V and J genes are TRBV5-4 and TRBJ2-7; 9 nucleotides line up with TRBD1. The germline V gene has CDR1 SGHNT and CDR2 YYREEE (reference sequence). The CDR3 has 16 amino acids. With 3 bases clipped from V and 2 bases from J, the junction kept 9 bases outside the gene matches.

V gene TRBV27 combines with J gene TRBJ1-2, with D perhaps TRBD1 (6 bases). CDR3 length: 13 amino acids. The V gene lost 3 bases and the J gene lost 6 bases, with 11 bases spanning the gap. Looked up from germline, CDR1 is MNHEY and CDR2 is SMNVEV (reference sequence). The CDR3 sequence: CASSFYQGHGYTF. The CDR3 DNA follows: TGTGCCAGCAGTTTTTATCAGGGGCATGGCTACACCTTC.

This clone was found once. V is TRBV28 and J is TRBJ1-3, with TRBD1 identical over 12 bases. The CDR3 extends over 17 amino acids. V was clipped by 4 bases and J by 2 bases; unmatched bases: 6. The germline CDR1 and CDR2 sequences are MDHEN and SYDVKM. CDR3 protein: CASSYLGQGAPGNTIYF. As DNA, the CDR3 is TGTGCCAGCAGTTATCTGGGACAGGGGGCGCCTGGAAACACCATATATTTT.

The rearrangement uses TRBV28 and TRBJ2-6; tentatively, D is TRBD2 (5 bases). The V gene's germline CDR1 is MDHEN and CDR2 SYDVKM. The CDR3 totals 15 residues. Trimming shortened V by 5 bases and J by 0 bases, and 8 bases separated the two germline ends. The CDR3 protein is CASSGSFSGANVLTF. CDR3 bases: TGTGCCAGCAGTGGGAGTTTCTCTGGGGCCAACGTCCTGACTTTC.

The CDR3 reads CASSEAAGTGGYGYTF. The CDR3 DNA is TGTGCCAGCAGTGAAGCTGCCGGGACAGGGGGTTATGGCTACACCTTC. The chain couples TRBV25-1 to TRBJ1-2; 11 nucleotides agree with TRBD1. Germline V gene sequence: CDR1 MGHDK, CDR2 SYGVNS. This CDR3 has 16 residues. V lost 2 bases to trimming and J lost 5 bases; unmatched junction nucleotides: 7.

This clone was seen more than once but under ten times. This sequence joins TRBV18 and TRBJ2-7, with 12 bases lining up with TRBD2. The germline V gene has CDR1 KGHSH and CDR2 LQKENI. This CDR3 has 17 amino acids. The V gene end was trimmed by 2 bases and the J gene end by 1 base; junction bases not matched to a gene: 6. The CDR3 loop reads CASSPTSGGPNSYEQYF. CDR3 DNA sequence: TGTGCCAGCTCACCAACTAGCGGGGGGCCTAATTCCTACGAGCAGTACTTC.

The J gene is TRBJ2-2, the V gene TRBV2; 7 positions match TRBD1. The germline V gene has CDR1 SNHLY and CDR2 FYNNEI. The CDR3 is 15 amino acids. J gave up 2 bases and V 8 bases, and 8 bases lay outside the gene matches. CDR3 amino acids: CASSKDRTNTGELFF. In DNA form, the CDR3 reads TGTGCCAGCTCCAAGGACAGGACCAACACCGGGGAGCTGTTTTTT.

This clone was recorded only once. The rearrangement links TRBV3-1 (or the pseudogene TRBV3-2) to TRBJ1-5, with D perhaps TRBD1 (5 bases). This CDR3 comprises 14 residues. Trimming cost V 2 bases and J 4 bases, with 9 bases left between them. The germline gives CDR1 LGHDT, CDR2 YNNKEL (reference sequence). The CDR3 sequence: CASSQSGGNQPQHF. The CDR3 nucleotides read TGTGCCAGCAGCCAATCTGGGGGGAATCAGCCCCAGCATTTT.

This clone was seen a handful of times. The chain is built from TRBV11-2 and TRBJ2-2; D gene ambiguous. CDR1 SGHAT and CDR2 FQNNGV come from the germline V gene. Trimming removed 6 bases at V and 6 bases at J, with 11 bases between. The CDR3 has 13 residues. This CDR3 is CASSSFGSGELFF. The CDR3 nucleotides are TGTGCCAGCAGTTCTTTCGGTTCCGGGGAGCTGTTTTTT.

The chain combines TRBV7-3 with TRBJ2-3, with 7 bases matching TRBD2. This CDR3 region has 15 residues. Losses at the gene ends were 4 bases for V and 0 bases for J; bases not matched to a gene: 4. Germline V gene data show CDR1 as SGHTA and CDR2 as FQGTGA. CDR3 region: CASSSQRGSTDTQYF. The CDR3 region has the DNA TGTGCCAGCAGCTCCCAGCGGGGTAGCACAGATACGCAGTATTTT.

The rearrangement links TRBV28 to TRBJ1-1; D possibly corresponds to TRBD1 (6 bases). CDR3 length equals 15 residues. CDR1 and CDR2 (germline): MDHEN, SYDVKM. Trimming took off 2 bases at V and 5 bases at J, with 15 bases between the two ends. Here the CDR3 reads CASSLGQGLRTEAFF. In DNA form, the CDR3 reads TGTGCCAGCAGTTTAGGGCAGGGGTTGAGAACTGAAGCTTTCTTT.

V and J are TRBV7-9 and TRBJ2-7, with no clear D. Germline V lookup: CDR1 SEHNR, CDR2 FQNEAQ (reference sequence). The CDR3 is 14 residues long. V shed 1 base and J shed 1 base, with 8 bases lying between them. The CDR3 nucleotides read TGTGCCAGCAGCTTAGACTTGACTTCCTACGAGCAGTACTTC. Its translation is CASSLDLTSYEQYF.

The V gene is TRBV6-6, the J gene TRBJ2-7, with unresolved D. The CDR3 has 12 residues. Trimming removed 10 bases from V and 4 bases from J, with 14 bases in between. Germline lookup yields CDR1 MNHNY and CDR2 SVGAGI (reference sequence). CDR3 residues: CATRGQLYEQYF. The CDR3 DNA is TGTGCCACCCGTGGGCAGTTATACGAGCAGTACTTC.

This rearrangement joins TRBV6-5 to TRBJ1-6; TRBD1 aligns across 7 bases. Trimming cost V 7 bases and J 10 bases; bases outside gene matches: 13. Germline V gives CDR1 MNHEY, CDR2 SVGAGI. The CDR3 consists of 15 residues. The CDR3 DNA reads TGTGCCAGCACCCGGGACAGCTTTGGGGGATCACCCCTCCACTTT. The encoded protein is CASTRDSFGGSPLHF.

The rearrangement uses TRBV4-3 and TRBJ1-5; D gene ambiguous. In germline, CDR1 is LGHNA, CDR2 YSLEER. The CDR3 runs to 15 residues. Trimming cost V 4 bases and J 5 bases, with 15 bases left between them. This chain's CDR3 is CASSPQFSGYQPQHF. The CDR3 coding sequence is TGCGCCAGCAGCCCCCAATTTTCGGGGTATCAGCCCCAGCATTTT.

The chain joins TRBV5-1 to TRBJ1-1, with D perhaps TRBD1 (6 bases). Germline CDR1 and CDR2: SGHRS and YFSETQ. The CDR3 length is 15 residues. The ends were cut back, 0 bases at V and 5 bases at J, with 14 bases in the middle. The CDR3 nucleotides are TGCGCCAGCAGCTTGGAATCAGCCAGGGGAACTGAAGCTTTCTTT. It translates to CASSLESARGTEAFF.

The rearrangement links TRBV7-9 to TRBJ1-1; 9 bases agree with TRBD1. This CDR3 contains 15 residues. Germline loops: CDR1 SEHNR, CDR2 FQNEAQ (reference sequence). J gave up 1 base and V 5 bases, and 5 bases lay outside the gene matches. CDR3 DNA sequence: TGTGCCAGCAGCCCCAGACAGGGGGAGAACACTGAAGCTTTCTTT. It specifies CASSPRQGENTEAFF.

The chain employs TRBV6-1 and TRBJ2-1, with a possible D match to TRBD1 (6 bases). This CDR3 region has 15 residues. The V gene's germline CDR1 is MNHNS and CDR2 SASEGT. V lost 0 bases to trimming and J lost 2 bases, with 8 bases between them. CDR3 sequence reads: CASSEAAGAYNEQFF. The CDR3 bases are TGTGCCAGCAGTGAAGCGGCAGGGGCCTACAATGAGCAGTTCTTC.

This clone has just one count. The chain couples TRBV2 to TRBJ1-5; the D gene is possibly TRBD1 (6 bases). Germline loops: CDR1 SNHLY, CDR2 FYNNEI. V was clipped by 6 bases and J by 3 bases, with 15 bases between them. CDR3 size: 15 residues. The CDR3 sequence is CASRGGNPPNQPQHF. The CDR3 nucleotides are TGTGCCAGCAGAGGGGGTAACCCTCCCAATCAGCCCCAGCATTTT.

The rearrangement uses TRBV5-1 and TRBJ1-1, with no clear D. The germline V gene has CDR1 SGHRS and CDR2 YFSETQ. Trimming took 2 bases from V and 4 from J, leaving 15 bases between them. This CDR3 is 15 amino acids long. The CDR3 sequence: CASSFVQRGSTEAFF. CDR3 nucleotide sequence: TGCGCCAGCAGCTTCGTGCAGCGTGGGTCCACTGAAGCTTTCTTT.

This clone was seen only a few times. V is TRBV6-5 and J is TRBJ2-1; D call uncertain. The CDR3 contains 15 residues. The germline V gene encodes CDR1 MNHEY and CDR2 SVGAGI. V was pared by 0 bases and J by 3 bases, with 9 bases between. The CDR3 DNA follows: TGTGCCAGCAGTTACTCGTGGCTCAACTACAATGAGCAGTTCTTC. Translating gives CASSYSWLNYNEQFF.

The V call is TRBV5-4, the J call TRBJ2-7, with D perhaps TRBD1 (5 bases). CDR1 SGHNT and CDR2 YYREEE come from the germline V gene (reference sequence). There are 13 residues in the CDR3. The V gene lost 4 bases and the J gene lost 7 bases, with 15 bases spanning the gap. CDR3 nucleotide sequence: TGTGCCAGCAGCAGAGACAGTCACCTTGAGCAGTACTTC. It is translated as CASSRDSHLEQYF. Full variable domain (rest looked up from reference TRBV5-4 and TRBJ2-7): ETGVTQSPTHLIKTRGQQVTLRCSSQSGHNTVSWYQQALGQGPQFIFQYYREEENGRGNFPPRFSGLQFPNYSSELNVNALELDDSALYLCASSRDSHLEQYFGPGTRLTVT.